This T cell receptor (beta chain) was sequenced during a study of T cells of healthy individuals. From the 5' RACE reads, TCRdb called clonotypes with MiXCR, one entry per CDR3 protein. The table lists 90,000 to 100,000 distinct CDR3 sequences, approximately 15% of them singletons. Germline V lookup: CDR1 LNHDA, CDR2 SQIVND (reference sequence). The CDR3 is 14 amino acids. V shed 11 bases and J shed 8 bases, with 21 bases lying between them. The chain is built from TRBV19 and TRBJ1-4; TRBD1 might be the D (6 bases). This TCR was sampled from a human donor in good health. The CDR3, as DNA: TGTGCCTTAGAGCCTGGGGGCGCCGACGAAAAACTGTTTTTT. It codes for CALEPGGADEKLFF.